The rows below give T cell receptor beta chains drawn from one sample of a study of T cell responses to AZD1222 COVID-19 vaccine. The method was immunoSEQ multiplex PCR; TCRdb's version includes in-frame clones alone and lacks a portion of them. The sample carries 80,000 or so clones, 87% recorded once. Material: peripheral blood, obtained on day 0 of AZD1222 vaccination. Source of these receptors: an adult in good health. CDR3s include the opening cysteine and the closing phenylalanine or tryptophan. D genes are given only for firm matches. Size is stated for part of the rows, as once, few or many counts, or as a class when the clone is expanded.

d_call | clone_size | j_call | v_call | cdr3_aa | cdr3_nt
- | - | TRBJ1-2 | TRBV4-3 | CASSQLSRLNYGYTF | TGCGCCAGCAGCCAACTCAGTAGACTTAACTATGGCTACACCTTC
TRBD2 | - | TRBJ2-5 | TRBV6-2/TRBV6-3 | CASSYRTSGRETQYF | TGTGCCAGCAGTTACCGGACTAGCGGGAGGGAGACCCAGTACTTC
TRBD2 | - | TRBJ2-5 | TRBV5-4 | CASSLVGLATLWQETQYF | TGTGCCAGCAGCTTGGTGGGACTAGCTACCCTGTGGCAAGAGACCCAGTACTTC
- | - | TRBJ1-1 | TRBV6-5 | CASTSLNTEAFF | TGTGCCAGCACGAGCCTGAACACTGAAGCTTTCTTT
- | - | TRBJ2-7 | TRBV6-5 | CASSYSRDPHEQYF | TGTGCCAGCAGTTACTCCAGGGATCCCCACGAGCAGTACTTC
- | - | TRBJ1-5 | TRBV6-5 | CASSYSGGGPQHF | TGTGCCAGCAGTTACTCGGGGGGAGGGCCCCAGCATTTT
- | - | TRBJ1-2 | TRBV5-4 | CATTAGEVFYGYTF | TGTGCCACCACGGCGGGGGAAGTATTCTATGGCTACACCTTC
- | - | TRBJ2-1 | TRBV7-9 | CASSQNRADEQFF | TGTGCCAGCAGTCAGAATCGGGCCGATGAGCAGTTCTTC
TRBD2 | - | TRBJ2-7 | TRBV6-2/TRBV6-3 | CASSYPRWGHGSGSPEQYF | TGTGCCAGCAGTTACCCCCGATGGGGGCATGGCAGCGGGAGCCCCGAGCAGTACTTC
TRBD1 | few | TRBJ2-1 | TRBV25-1 | CASSGDRPYNEQFF | TGTGCCAGCAGCGGGGACAGACCCTACAATGAGCAGTTCTTC
TRBD2 | - | TRBJ2-1 | TRBV27 | CASSFTGTSGTYNEQFF | TGTGCCAGCAGTTTCACCGGGACTAGCGGAACCTACAATGAGCAGTTCTTC
- | once | TRBJ2-3 | TRBV18 | CASSPLSTDTQYF | TGTGCCAGCTCACCGCTTAGCACAGATACGCAGTATTTT
- | few | TRBJ2-7 | TRBV19 | CASTSDTYEQYF | -
- | - | TRBJ1-1 | TRBV29-1 | CSVSQYEAFF | TGCAGCGTTTCCCAATATGAAGCTTTCTTT
- | - | TRBJ2-2 | TRBV5-1 | CASSLVSGSNTGELFF | TGCGCCAGCAGCTTGGTGTCAGGGTCGAACACCGGGGAGCTGTTTTTT
- | - | TRBJ1-4 | TRBV7-2 | CASSSSRTTNEKLFF | TGTGCCAGCAGCTCCTCGAGAACAACTAATGAAAAACTGTTTTTT
- | - | TRBJ1-4 | TRBV6-5 | CASSYWRNNEKLFF | TGTGCCAGCAGTTACTGGCGGAATAATGAAAAACTGTTTTTT
TRBD1 | - | TRBJ2-3 | TRBV5-1 | CASSEDRPTDTQYF | TGCGCCAGCAGCGAGGACAGGCCCACAGATACGCAGTATTTT
- | - | TRBJ2-1 | TRBV23-1 | CASSQSPNEQFF | TGCGCCAGCAGTCAATCCCCCAATGAGCAGTTCTTC
- | - | TRBJ2-5 | TRBV27 | CASSLGPSGPETQYF | TGTGCCAGCAGCTTAGGTCCCTCGGGACCAGAGACCCAGTACTTC